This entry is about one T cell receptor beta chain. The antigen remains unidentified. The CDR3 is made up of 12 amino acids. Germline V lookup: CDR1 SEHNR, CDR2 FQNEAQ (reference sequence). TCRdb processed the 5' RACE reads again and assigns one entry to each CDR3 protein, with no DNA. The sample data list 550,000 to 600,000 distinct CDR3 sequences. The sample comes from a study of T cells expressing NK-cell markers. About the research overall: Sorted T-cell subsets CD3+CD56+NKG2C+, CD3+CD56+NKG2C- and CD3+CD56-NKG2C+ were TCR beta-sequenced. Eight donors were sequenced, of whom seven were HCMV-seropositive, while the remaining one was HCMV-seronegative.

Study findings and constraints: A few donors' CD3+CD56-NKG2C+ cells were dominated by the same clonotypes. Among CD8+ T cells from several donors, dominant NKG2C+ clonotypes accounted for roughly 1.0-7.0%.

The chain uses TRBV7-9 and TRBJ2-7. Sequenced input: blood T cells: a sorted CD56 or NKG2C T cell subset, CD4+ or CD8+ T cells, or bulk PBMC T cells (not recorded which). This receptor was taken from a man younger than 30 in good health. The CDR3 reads CASSSRSDAEYF.